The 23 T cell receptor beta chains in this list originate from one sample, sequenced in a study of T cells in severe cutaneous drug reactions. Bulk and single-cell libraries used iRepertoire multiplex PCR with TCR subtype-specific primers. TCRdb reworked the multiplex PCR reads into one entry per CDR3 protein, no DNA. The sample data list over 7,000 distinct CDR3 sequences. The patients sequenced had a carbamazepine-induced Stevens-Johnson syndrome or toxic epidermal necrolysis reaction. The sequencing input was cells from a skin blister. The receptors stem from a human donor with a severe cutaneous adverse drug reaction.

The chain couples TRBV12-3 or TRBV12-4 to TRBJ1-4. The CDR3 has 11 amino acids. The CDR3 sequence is CASSQGEKLFF.

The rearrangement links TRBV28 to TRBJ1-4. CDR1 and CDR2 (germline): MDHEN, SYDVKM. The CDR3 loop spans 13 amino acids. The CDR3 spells CASGPPTNEKLFF. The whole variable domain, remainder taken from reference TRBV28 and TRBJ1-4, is DVKVTQSSRYLVKRTGEKVFLECVQDMDHENMFWYRQDPGLGLRLIYFSYDVKMKEKGDIPEGYSVSREKKERFSLILESASTNQTSMYLCASGPPTNEKLFFGSGTQLSVL.

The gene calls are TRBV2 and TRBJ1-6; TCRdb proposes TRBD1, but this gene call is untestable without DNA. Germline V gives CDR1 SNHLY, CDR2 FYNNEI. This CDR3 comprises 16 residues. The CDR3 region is CASSEALGEANSPLHF.

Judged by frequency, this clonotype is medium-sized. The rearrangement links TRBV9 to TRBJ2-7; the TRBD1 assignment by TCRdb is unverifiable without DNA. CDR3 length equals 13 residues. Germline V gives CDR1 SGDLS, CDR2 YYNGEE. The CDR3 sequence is CASSAPGSYEQYF.

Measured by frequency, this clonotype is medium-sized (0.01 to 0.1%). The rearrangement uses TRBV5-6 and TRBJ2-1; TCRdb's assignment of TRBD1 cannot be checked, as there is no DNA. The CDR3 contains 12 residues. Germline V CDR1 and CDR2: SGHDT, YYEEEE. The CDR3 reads CASSLGQGKQFF.

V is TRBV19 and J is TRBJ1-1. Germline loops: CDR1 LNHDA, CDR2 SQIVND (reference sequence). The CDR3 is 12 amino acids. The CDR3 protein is CSSIDQNTEAFF. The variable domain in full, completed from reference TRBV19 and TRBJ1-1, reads DGGITQSPKYLFRKEGQNVTLSCEQNLNHDAMYWYRQDPGQGLRLIYYSQIVNDFQKGDIAEGYSVSREKKESFPLTVTSAQKNPTAFYLCSSIDQNTEAFFGQGTRLTVV.

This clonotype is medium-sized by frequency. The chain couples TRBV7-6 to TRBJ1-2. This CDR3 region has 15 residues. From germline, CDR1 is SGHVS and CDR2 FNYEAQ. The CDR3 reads CASSLGRDGNYGYTF.

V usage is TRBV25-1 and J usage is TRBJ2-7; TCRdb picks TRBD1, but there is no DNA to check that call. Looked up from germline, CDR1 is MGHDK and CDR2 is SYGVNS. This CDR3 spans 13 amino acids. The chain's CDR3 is CASSAGGRHEQYF.

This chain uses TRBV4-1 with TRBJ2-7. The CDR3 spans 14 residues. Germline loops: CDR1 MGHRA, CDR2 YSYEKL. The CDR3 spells CASSQEAWTYEQYF.

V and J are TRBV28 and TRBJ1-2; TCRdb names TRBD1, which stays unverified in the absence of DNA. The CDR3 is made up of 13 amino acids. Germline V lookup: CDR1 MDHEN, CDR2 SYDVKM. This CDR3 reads CASSLWATRGYTF.

The CDR3 loop is CATSRVELAGGLVFQETQYF. V and J are TRBV15 and TRBJ2-5; without DNA, the TCRdb call of TRBD2 cannot be checked. From germline, CDR1 is LNHNV and CDR2 YYDKDF (reference sequence). The CDR3 totals 20 residues. Combining the CDR3 with reference TRBV15 and TRBJ2-5 gives the whole variable domain DAMVIQNPRYQVTQFGKPVTLSCSQTLNHNVMYWYQQKSSQAPKLLFHYYDKDFNNEADTPDNFQSRRPNTSFCFLDIRSPGLGDTAMYLCATSRVELAGGLVFQETQYFGPGTRLLVL.

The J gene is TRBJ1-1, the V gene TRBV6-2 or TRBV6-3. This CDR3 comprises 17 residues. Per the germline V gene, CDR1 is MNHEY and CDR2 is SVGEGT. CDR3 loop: CASSYSIWDTVNTEAFF.

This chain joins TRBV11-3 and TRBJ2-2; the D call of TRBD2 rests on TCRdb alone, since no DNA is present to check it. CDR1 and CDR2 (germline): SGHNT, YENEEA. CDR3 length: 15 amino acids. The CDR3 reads CASSDSTRAFPSMFF. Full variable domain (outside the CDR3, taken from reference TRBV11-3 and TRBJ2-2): EAGVVQSPRYKIIEKKQPVAFWCNPISGHNTLYWYLQNLGQGPELLIRYENEEAVDDSQLPKDRFSAERLKGVDSTLKIQPAELGDSAVYLCASSDSTRAFPSMFFGEGSRLTVL.

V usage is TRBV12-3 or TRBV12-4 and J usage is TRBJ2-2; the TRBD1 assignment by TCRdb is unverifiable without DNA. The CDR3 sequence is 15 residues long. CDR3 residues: CASRRTGLDTGELFF.

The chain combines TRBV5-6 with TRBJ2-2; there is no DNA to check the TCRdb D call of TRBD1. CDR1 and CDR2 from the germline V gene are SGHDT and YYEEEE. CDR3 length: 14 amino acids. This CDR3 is CASSPGTGAGELFF.

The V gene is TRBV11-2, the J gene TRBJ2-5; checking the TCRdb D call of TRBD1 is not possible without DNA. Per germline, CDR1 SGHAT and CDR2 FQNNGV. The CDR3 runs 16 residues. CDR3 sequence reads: CASSYWGDEDPETQYF.

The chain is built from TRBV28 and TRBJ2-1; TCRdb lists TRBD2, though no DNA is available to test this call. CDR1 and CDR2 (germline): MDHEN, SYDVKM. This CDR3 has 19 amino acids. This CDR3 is CASSLAAQLAGGSYNEQFF.

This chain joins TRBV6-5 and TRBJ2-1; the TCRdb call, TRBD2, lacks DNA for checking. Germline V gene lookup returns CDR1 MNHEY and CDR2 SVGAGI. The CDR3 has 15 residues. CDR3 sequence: CASSLGTSGIDEQFF.

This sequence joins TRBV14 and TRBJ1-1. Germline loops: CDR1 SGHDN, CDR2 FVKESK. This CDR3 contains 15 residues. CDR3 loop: CASSHYFPENTEAFF.

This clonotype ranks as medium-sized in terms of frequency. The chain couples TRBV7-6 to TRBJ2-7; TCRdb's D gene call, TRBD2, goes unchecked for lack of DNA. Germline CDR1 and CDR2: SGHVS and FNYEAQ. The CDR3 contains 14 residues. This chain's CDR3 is CASSLNGLSPTPYF. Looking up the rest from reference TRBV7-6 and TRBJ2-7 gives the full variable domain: GAGVSQSPRYKVTKRGQDVALRCDPISGHVSLYWYRQALGQGPEFLTYFNYEAQQDKSGLPNDRFSAERPEGSISTLTIQRTEQRDSAMYRCASSLNGLSPTPYFGPGTRLTVT.

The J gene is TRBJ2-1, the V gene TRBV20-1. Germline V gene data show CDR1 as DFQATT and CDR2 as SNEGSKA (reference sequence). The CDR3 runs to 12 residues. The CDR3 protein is CSAGPTYNEQFF.

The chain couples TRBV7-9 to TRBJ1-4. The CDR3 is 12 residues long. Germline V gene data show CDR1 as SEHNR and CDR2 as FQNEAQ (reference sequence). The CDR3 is CASTQNWEKLFF.

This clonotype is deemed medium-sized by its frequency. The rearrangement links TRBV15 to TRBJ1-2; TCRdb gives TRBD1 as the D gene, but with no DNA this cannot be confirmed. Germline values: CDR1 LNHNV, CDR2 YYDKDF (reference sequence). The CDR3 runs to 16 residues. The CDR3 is CATSTLPGQGARGYTF.